This TCR beta chain appears in the sequencing data of a study of spatial heterogeneity in lung cancer. Study-wide results and caveats: Intratumoral expanded alpha and beta TCR counts were found to track tumor mutation counts.

This CDR3 comprises 15 residues. After removal of 3 bases from V and 3 bases from J, the junction contained 6 bases not matched to a gene. There are many counts of this clonotype. Its specificity is unknown. This beta chain was picked up by a library intended for alpha chains and is off target, so its count carries little meaning. Time point noted: sample taken at primary tumor resection. Whole RNA was taken from tumor, nontumor lung or frozen PBMC; it was then sequenced unsorted. TCRdb reanalysed the 5' RACE reads using MiXCR and keeps one entry per CDR3 protein. The table shows 9,500 or so distinct CDR3 sequences, with roughly an eighth occurring only once.

The receptor was isolated from a male donor with early-stage non-small cell lung cancer. V is TRBV12-3 or TRBV12-4 and J is TRBJ2-7; 9 bases fit TRBD1. Sample: lung tumor tissue, taken at surgery. The CDR3 here is CASSFTGGRGYEQYF. The CDR3 nucleotides are TGTGCCAGCAGTTTTACAGGGGGCCGGGGCTACGAGCAGTACTTC.